A selection of T cell receptor beta chains follows, all from one sample in a study of blood T cell repertoires in COVID-19. Clones were sequenced by immunoSEQ multiplex PCR, and TCRdb holds only the in-frame ones, with some missing. The sample contains 370,000 or so clones, around 87% of which appear only once. The sequenced sample consisted of PBMCs or T cells enriched from blood (not recorded which). The receptors shown here come from a man aged 25 to 40 who had recovered from COVID-19. Each CDR3 is given with its conserved first and last residue. D genes are given only for firm matches. Only part of the rows carry a size: once, few, many, or a class if the clone is expanded.

J gene: TRBJ2-7
D gene: TRBD1
clone size: -
V gene: TRBV7-8
CDR3 DNA: TGTGCCAGCGGACGGGGCGGGACAGGGTCCTACGAGCAGTACTTC
CDR3 protein: CASGRGGTGSYEQYF

J gene: TRBJ1-3
D gene: TRBD1
clone size: -
V gene: TRBV18
CDR3 DNA: TGTGCCAGCTCACGAGGAATAATCATCGAGGACAGGGGTAGAAGCGGAAACACCATATATTTT
CDR3 protein: CASSRGIIIEDRGRSGNTIYF

J gene: TRBJ2-3
D gene: -
clone size: -
V gene: TRBV10-1
CDR3 DNA: TGCGCCAGCAGTGAACTCCTCTACACAGATACGCAGTATTTT
CDR3 protein: CASSELLYTDTQYF

J gene: TRBJ1-2
D gene: TRBD1
clone size: -
V gene: TRBV15
CDR3 DNA: TGTGCCACCAGCACTACCTGGACAGGCTATGGCTACACCTTC
CDR3 protein: CATSTTWTGYGYTF

J gene: TRBJ1-3
D gene: TRBD1
clone size: -
V gene: TRBV7-8
CDR3 DNA: TGTGCCAGCAGCGACACAGGGGGGATTGGTAACACCATATATTTT
CDR3 protein: CASSDTGGIGNTIYF

J gene: TRBJ1-5
D gene: TRBD1
clone size: -
V gene: TRBV18
CDR3 DNA: TGTGCCAGCTCACAAACGAGCAGGGGGGCTCAGCCCCAGCATTTT
CDR3 protein: CASSQTSRGAQPQHF

J gene: TRBJ1-2
D gene: TRBD1
clone size: -
V gene: TRBV15
CDR3 DNA: TGTGCCACCAGCCCCCCGGGGACAGGAGCTAACTATGGCTACACCTTC
CDR3 protein: CATSPPGTGANYGYTF

J gene: TRBJ2-1
D gene: TRBD1
clone size: -
V gene: TRBV6-5
CDR3 DNA: TGTGCCAGCACCTGGACAGGGGATTACAATGAGCAGTTCTTC
CDR3 protein: CASTWTGDYNEQFF

J gene: TRBJ1-6
D gene: -
clone size: -
V gene: TRBV15
CDR3 DNA: TGTGCCACCAGCAGAGTTCCCAGGCAGGATTCACCCCTCCACTTT
CDR3 protein: CATSRVPRQDSPLHF

J gene: TRBJ1-1
D gene: -
clone size: -
V gene: TRBV30
CDR3 DNA: TGTGCCTGGGGACTCGTGAACACTGAAGCTTTCTTT
CDR3 protein: CAWGLVNTEAFF

J gene: TRBJ1-2
D gene: -
clone size: once
V gene: TRBV9
CDR3 DNA: TGTGCCAGCAGCGTAGTTGGAAACGGCGGCTATGGCTACACCTTC
CDR3 protein: CASSVVGNGGYGYTF

J gene: TRBJ1-1
D gene: -
clone size: -
V gene: TRBV6-4
CDR3 DNA: TGTGCCAGCAGTCCAGAACTGAACACTGAAGCTTTCTTT
CDR3 protein: CASSPELNTEAFF

J gene: TRBJ2-5
D gene: TRBD1
clone size: -
V gene: TRBV12-5
CDR3 DNA: TGTGCTAGTGGTTTGGTAGGATGGGACAGGGGGGACGAGACCCAGTACTTC
CDR3 protein: CASGLVGWDRGDETQYF

J gene: TRBJ2-1
D gene: TRBD1
clone size: -
V gene: TRBV24-1
CDR3 DNA: TGTGCCACCAGTGCCCAACAGGGGAGGCAGTTCTTC
CDR3 protein: CATSAQQGRQFF

J gene: TRBJ2-1
D gene: TRBD2
clone size: -
V gene: TRBV19
CDR3 DNA: TGTGCCAGTAGTACTAGCGGGGGGCTCAATGAGCAGTTCTTC
CDR3 protein: CASSTSGGLNEQFF

J gene: TRBJ1-1
D gene: -
clone size: -
V gene: TRBV6-5
CDR3 DNA: TGTGCCAGCAGTTCACAGGGAACTGAAGCTTTCTTT
CDR3 protein: CASSSQGTEAFF

J gene: TRBJ1-5
D gene: TRBD1
clone size: few
V gene: TRBV27
CDR3 DNA: TGTGCCAGTAAACCCGTCCGGGACAGGGGTTATCAGCCCCAGCATTTT
CDR3 protein: CASKPVRDRGYQPQHF

J gene: TRBJ1-2
D gene: TRBD1
clone size: few
V gene: TRBV19
CDR3 DNA: TGTGCCACCCGGCCGGGACAGGGAAACTATGGCTACACCTTC
CDR3 protein: CATRPGQGNYGYTF

J gene: TRBJ1-5
D gene: -
clone size: -
V gene: TRBV5-6
CDR3 DNA: TGTGCCAGCAGCTTGTTGCGGCCGGAGCCCCAGCATTTT
CDR3 protein: CASSLLRPEPQHF

J gene: TRBJ2-4
D gene: -
clone size: once
V gene: TRBV6-5
CDR3 DNA: TGTGCCAGCGAACTTGACAGACTAGCCAAAAACATTCAGTACTTC
CDR3 protein: CASELDRLAKNIQYF

J gene: TRBJ1-4
D gene: TRBD1
clone size: -
V gene: TRBV19
CDR3 DNA: TGTGCCAGTAGTATAGATCTCGGACAGGGGGCAGCAACTAATGAAAAACTGTTTTTT
CDR3 protein: CASSIDLGQGAATNEKLFF

J gene: TRBJ1-2
D gene: -
clone size: -
V gene: TRBV6-5
CDR3 DNA: TGTGCCAGCAGTTACTCGATCTCGGATGGCTACACCTTC
CDR3 protein: CASSYSISDGYTF

J gene: TRBJ2-7
D gene: -
clone size: -
V gene: TRBV5-6
CDR3 DNA: TGTGCCAGCAGCTCCTTAAGGGGCATTCGGGACGAGCAGTACTTC
CDR3 protein: CASSSLRGIRDEQYF

J gene: TRBJ2-1
D gene: -
clone size: -
V gene: TRBV11-2
CDR3 DNA: TGTGCCAGCAGCTTAGGACAGCCGAGCTCCTACAATGAGCAGTTCTTC
CDR3 protein: CASSLGQPSSYNEQFF

J gene: TRBJ1-3
D gene: TRBD1
clone size: few
V gene: TRBV30
CDR3 DNA: TGTGCCTGGCGGAAAACCGGGACAGATTTTGGAAACACCATATATTTT
CDR3 protein: CAWRKTGTDFGNTIYF

J gene: TRBJ2-2
D gene: TRBD1
clone size: -
V gene: TRBV11-3
CDR3 DNA: TGTGCCAGCAGCTTTATAGGGGGCGCGGACACCGGGGAGCTGTTTTTT
CDR3 protein: CASSFIGGADTGELFF

J gene: TRBJ1-2
D gene: -
clone size: -
V gene: TRBV12-3/TRBV12-4
CDR3 DNA: TGTGCCAGCAGCAGGACAGTGGATGGCTACACCTTC
CDR3 protein: CASSRTVDGYTF

J gene: TRBJ1-4
D gene: -
clone size: -
V gene: TRBV18
CDR3 DNA: TGTGCCAGCTCACGACGGGGAGTAGATGAAAAACTGTTTTTT
CDR3 protein: CASSRRGVDEKLFF

J gene: TRBJ1-2
D gene: TRBD1
clone size: few
V gene: TRBV4-1
CDR3 DNA: TGCGCCAGCAGTTGGACCGGGGACAGGGCGGCGTACACCTTC
CDR3 protein: CASSWTGDRAAYTF

J gene: TRBJ1-4
D gene: -
clone size: -
V gene: TRBV7-9
CDR3 DNA: TGTGCCAGCAGCTTAGGGGGGGCTAATGAAAAACTGTTTTTT
CDR3 protein: CASSLGGANEKLFF

J gene: TRBJ2-7
D gene: -
clone size: -
V gene: TRBV10-1
CDR3 DNA: TGCGCCAGCAGTGCCCCCGGGGGGCGAAGCGAGCAGTACTTC
CDR3 protein: CASSAPGGRSEQYF

J gene: TRBJ1-6
D gene: -
clone size: -
V gene: TRBV3-1/TRBV3-2
CDR3 DNA: TGTGCCAGCAGCCGAGGTCAGGGCGATTCACCCCTCCACTTT
CDR3 protein: CASSRGQGDSPLHF